This T cell receptor beta chain was profiled in a study of shared clonotypes between healthy human individuals. Study details: With ages of 18 to 49, the donors were two women and a few men.

This clone was picked up one time. The antigen is undetermined. CD4+ cell separation produced CD45RA+ naive and CD45RA-negative memory subsets. This table comes from immunoSEQ multiplex PCR, and its TCRdb copy is limited to in-frame clones, with some not included. This table holds approximately 2.1 million clones, approximately 93% found once. Looked up from germline, CDR1 is SGHTS and CDR2 is YDEGEE. V was clipped by 4 bases and J by 0 bases; unmatched bases: 5. This CDR3 contains 15 residues. Overall study results and limits: At large depth, rarefaction still showed sorted-subset sequencing to be incomplete.

Input material: naive CD4+ T cells from PBMCs. The subset was: CD45RA+ positively selected. This chain connects TRBV5-8 to TRBJ2-7; 9 bases are shared with TRBD1. The source is a man younger than 30 in good health. Some clones in this sample may be carry-over from other donors' samples. The CDR3: CASSKTGGYSYEQYF. The CDR3 nucleotides read TGTGCCAGCAGCAAAACAGGGGGCTACTCCTACGAGCAGTACTTC. Full variable domain (remainder filled in from reference TRBV5-8 and TRBJ2-7): EAGVTQSPTHLIKTRGQQATLRCSPISGHTSVYWYQQALGLGLQFLLWYDEGEERNRGNFPPRFSGRQFPNYSSELNVNALELEDSALYLCASSKTGGYSYEQYFGPGTRLTVT.